This entry concerns a single T cell receptor (beta chain). Its antigen is unknown. The record originates from a study of shared clonotypes between healthy human individuals. Study-level points and caveats: Some naive CD4 clonotypes, roughly 4.8%, turned up in common across four donors.

Methods used by the authors: ImmunoSEQ output lacked quality scores and full-length reads, limiting matched filtering. This table comes from immunoSEQ multiplex PCR, and its TCRdb copy is limited to in-frame clones, with some not included. That table supplies the V and J calls and clone size; D and trimming were determined from the DNA. The repertoire includes roughly 2,000,000 clones, roughly 95% of them detected once, and 1% to 1.5% sits in the top ten. CD45RO-negative, CCR7-selected cells formed the naive CD8 fraction, which excluded terminally differentiated effector memory CD45RA+ cells. The CDR3 loop spans 16 amino acids. The V end was cut by 2 bases, the J end by 2 bases, with 16 bases between. CDR1 is WSHSY, CDR2 SAAADI, per germline.

The chain has TRBV10-2 and TRBJ2-7; the D gene is possibly TRBD1 (6 bases). Sequences were obtained from naive CD8+ T cells sorted from blood. The receptor's source is a man younger than 30 in good health. The CDR3 protein is CASSEGEQGITYEQYF. The DNA for the CDR3 is TGCGCCAGCAGTGAGGGGGAACAGGGAATAACCTACGAGCAGTACTTC.